This T cell receptor beta chain is drawn from a study of T cell changes during pregnancy in multiple sclerosis. TCRdb's table, derived via immunoSEQ multiplex PCR, lists solely in-frame clones and lacks some. The table has 55,000 to 70,000 clones, about 93% seen once. The V gene's germline CDR1 is MGHRA and CDR2 YSYEKL. The CDR3 is made up of 15 amino acids. V was cut by 0 bases and J by 1 base, with 7 bases left in between. This receptor was obtained from a female donor with multiple sclerosis, enrolled in a pregnancy study. The chain joins TRBV4-1 to TRBJ1-5; TRBD1 is a possible D gene (6 bases). The input for sequencing was CD4+ T cells from peripheral blood mononuclear cells, taken after pregnancy. The CDR3 nucleotides are TGCGCCAGCAGCCAAGAGGGGGCGAGCAATCAGCCCCAGCATTTT. This codes for CASSQEGASNQPQHF.